A single TCR beta chain is shown here with its context. Its antigen is not identified. This entry belongs to a study of vaccination and CD4 T cells after COVID-19. Study-wide context: Convalescent donors: six male, four female; seven Caucasian, two Asian, one multiracial, two Hispanic.

The Oncomine TCR Beta short-read assay generated sequence data from the DNA of cultured CD4+ T cells. TCRdb processed the PCR reads anew with MiXCR; each CDR3 protein has one entry. The table has about 10,000 distinct CDR3 sequences, approximately 60% seen once. Treatment specified: approximately 9-day PBMC culture with coronavirus spike peptide pools or control peptides (ViraFEST assay). Peptide-pool expansion of antigen-specific T cells preceded TCR sequencing in ViraFEST. This receptor was obtained from a human donor who had recovered from COVID-19. Sequences were obtained from CD4+ T cells from blood, cultured in vitro.

DNA of the CDR3: TGTGCCAGCAGCTTGCGGGGGGACAAAGAGACCCAGTACTTC. This translates into CASSLRGDKETQYF. This chain links TRBV7-8 with TRBJ2-5, with 8 bases that match TRBD2. The CDR3 consists of 14 residues. The germline V gene encodes CDR1 SGHVS and CDR2 FQNEAQ. Trimming cost V 3 bases and J 3 bases; bases outside gene matches: 3.